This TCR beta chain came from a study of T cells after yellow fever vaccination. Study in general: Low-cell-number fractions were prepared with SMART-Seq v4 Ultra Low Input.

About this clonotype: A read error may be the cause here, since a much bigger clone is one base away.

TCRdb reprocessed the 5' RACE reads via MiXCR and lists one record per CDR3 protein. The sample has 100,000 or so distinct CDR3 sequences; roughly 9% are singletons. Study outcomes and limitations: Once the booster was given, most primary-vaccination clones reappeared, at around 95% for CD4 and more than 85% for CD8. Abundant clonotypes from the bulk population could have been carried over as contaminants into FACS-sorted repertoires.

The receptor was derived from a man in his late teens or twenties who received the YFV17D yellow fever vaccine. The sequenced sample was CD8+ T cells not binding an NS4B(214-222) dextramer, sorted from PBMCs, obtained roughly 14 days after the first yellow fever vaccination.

The CDR3 protein is CASSLATGGVNTEAFF. In nucleotides, the CDR3 is TGCGCCAGCAGCTTGGCCACCGGGGGGGTGAACACTGAAGCTTTCTTT. The rearrangement uses TRBV5-1 and TRBJ1-1; D might be TRBD1 (5 bases). The CDR3 consists of 16 residues. V was cut by 0 bases and J by 0 bases, with 12 bases left in between. Germline CDR1 reads SGHRS; CDR2 reads YFSETQ.